The present T cell receptor (beta chain) was sequenced within a study of cytomegalovirus exposure and HLA in healthy donors. Study conclusions and caveats: Subsequent analysis revealed that first-cohort TCR clusters tended to co-occur in the approximately 120 validation repertoires. Researchers catalogued around 150 TCR beta chains as cytomegalovirus-associated.

The CDR3 sequence is 17 residues long. The V segment lost 3 bases and the J segment 1 base; nucleotides outside the gene matches: 7. Germline loops: CDR1 LNHDA, CDR2 SQIVND (reference sequence). The data were produced by immunoSEQ multiplex PCR, yet TCRdb's version contains in-frame clones alone and is incomplete. Seen here are roughly 90,000 clones, 85% observed once, and the top ten hold 20%. About this clone: The antigen remains undetermined.

This clonotype originated in a man aged 18 to 29 in good health and CMV-seropositive. The rearrangement links TRBV19 to TRBJ1-5, with 9 bases identical to TRBD1. The sample taken for sequencing was PBMCs. The chain's CDR3 is CASSIVRDRASNQPQHF. The CDR3 DNA sequence: TGTGCCAGTAGTATTGTGAGGGACAGGGCCAGCAATCAGCCCCAGCATTTT.